Listed below are T cell receptor beta chains from one sample, sequenced in a study of STAT3 mutations in large granular lymphocyte leukemia. TCRdb's copy holds only in-frame clones and misses some; the assay was immunoSEQ multiplex PCR. Here the sample spans about 10,000 clones, 70% to 90% being singletons. Specimen: peripheral blood mononuclear cells. The source is a man aged 55 to 70 with T-cell large granular lymphocyte leukemia. Some clones in this sample may be carry-over from other donors' samples. The CDR3 runs from the conserved cysteine through the conserved F or W. Each record gives: V gene, J gene, clone size, D gene, CDR3 DNA, CDR3 protein. A D gene is named only where the DNA matches it firmly. Clone sizes are given selectively: once, few, many, or a class where the clone is expanded.

v_call: TRBV4-1; j_call: TRBJ1-6; clone_size: NA; d_call: NA; cdr3_nt: TGCGCCAGCCAAGGGAATTCACCCCTCCACTTT; cdr3_aa: CASQGNSPLHF
v_call: TRBV10-3; j_call: TRBJ1-6; clone_size: NA; d_call: NA; cdr3_nt: TGTGCCATCAGTGAGTCGTTGGGGAGGGATAATTCACCCCTCCACTTT; cdr3_aa: CAISESLGRDNSPLHF
v_call: TRBV18; j_call: TRBJ2-7; clone_size: NA; d_call: NA; cdr3_nt: TGTGCCAGCTCATCGGCGGCAGGGGGGAACTACGAGCAGTACTTC; cdr3_aa: CASSSAAGGNYEQYF
v_call: TRBV18; j_call: TRBJ1-2; clone_size: NA; d_call: NA; cdr3_nt: TGTGCCAGCTCACCAGTACAGGCAGACTATGAGGGCTACACCTTC; cdr3_aa: CASSPVQADYEGYTF
v_call: TRBV4-1; j_call: TRBJ1-1; clone_size: NA; d_call: NA; cdr3_nt: TGCGCCAGCAGCCAACAGCCCCCGAACACTGAAGCTTTCTTT; cdr3_aa: CASSQQPPNTEAFF
v_call: TRBV5-1; j_call: TRBJ2-7; clone_size: NA; d_call: NA; cdr3_nt: TGCGCCAGCAGCCCGGACGGTTCCTACGAGCAGTACTTC; cdr3_aa: CASSPDGSYEQYF
v_call: TRBV29-1; j_call: TRBJ2-3; clone_size: NA; d_call: TRBD1; cdr3_nt: TGCAGCGTTTGGGACATAGGACAGGGCGGGGATACGCAGTATTTT; cdr3_aa: CSVWDIGQGGDTQYF
v_call: TRBV12-1; j_call: TRBJ2-1; clone_size: NA; d_call: NA; cdr3_nt: TGTGCCAGCAGCCAGGGCGATGAGCAGTTCTTC; cdr3_aa: CASSQGDEQFF
v_call: TRBV2; j_call: TRBJ2-2; clone_size: NA; d_call: NA; cdr3_nt: TGTGCCAGCAGTGTGTCCGGGGGCCTACGCCCCGGGGAGCTGTTTTTT; cdr3_aa: CASSVSGGLRPGELFF
v_call: TRBV7-9; j_call: TRBJ2-3; clone_size: NA; d_call: TRBD2; cdr3_nt: TGTGCCAGCAGCTTAGCGGAGCGGGAGTGGACAGATACGCAGTATTTT; cdr3_aa: CASSLAEREWTDTQYF
v_call: TRBV7-9; j_call: TRBJ2-3; clone_size: NA; d_call: NA; cdr3_nt: TGTGCCAGCAGCCCGGGGGTGGATACGCAGTATTTT; cdr3_aa: CASSPGVDTQYF
v_call: TRBV7-9; j_call: TRBJ2-5; clone_size: NA; d_call: NA; cdr3_nt: TGTGCCAGCAGAATAAACCCCGGGACACCCGAGGGAGAGACCCAGTACTTC; cdr3_aa: CASRINPGTPEGETQYF
v_call: TRBV7-2; j_call: TRBJ2-5; clone_size: NA; d_call: TRBD2; cdr3_nt: TGTGCCAGCAGCTTAGGCGGGAGGGGCGGAGAGACCCAGTACTTC; cdr3_aa: CASSLGGRGGETQYF
v_call: TRBV28; j_call: TRBJ2-1; clone_size: few; d_call: TRBD2; cdr3_nt: TGTGCCAGCAGTTTCACGGGAGGTAGGCATGAGCAGTTCTTC; cdr3_aa: CASSFTGGRHEQFF
v_call: TRBV21-1; j_call: TRBJ1-1; clone_size: NA; d_call: NA; cdr3_nt: TGTGCCAGCAGCAAAGCCGTCAGAAACACTGAAGCTTTCTTT; cdr3_aa: CASSKAVRNTEAFF
v_call: TRBV5-1; j_call: TRBJ2-6; clone_size: once; d_call: NA; cdr3_nt: TGCGCCAGCAGCTTAGCCCTTTTGGGGCTTGGCTCTGGGGCCAACGTCCTGACTTTC; cdr3_aa: CASSLALLGLGSGANVLTF
v_call: TRBV30; j_call: TRBJ2-4; clone_size: NA; d_call: TRBD2; cdr3_nt: TGTGCCTGGAGTGTTGGGACTAGCGGGAAAAACATTCAGTACTTC; cdr3_aa: CAWSVGTSGKNIQYF
v_call: TRBV27; j_call: TRBJ2-7; clone_size: NA; d_call: TRBD2; cdr3_nt: TGTGCCAGCAGTTCCTCCGGGACTAGCAATTATCACGAGCAGTACTTC; cdr3_aa: CASSSSGTSNYHEQYF
v_call: TRBV2; j_call: TRBJ2-4; clone_size: once; d_call: NA; cdr3_nt: TGTGCCAGCATCAAGAGCGCACTTGCGGACATTCAGTACTTC; cdr3_aa: CASIKSALADIQYF
v_call: TRBV5-1; j_call: TRBJ1-1; clone_size: NA; d_call: NA; cdr3_nt: TGCGCCAGCAAAAAACCGGGACAAATGAACACTGAAGCTTTCTTT; cdr3_aa: CASKKPGQMNTEAFF
v_call: TRBV5-6; j_call: TRBJ2-1; clone_size: NA; d_call: TRBD2; cdr3_nt: TGTGCCAGCAGCTCGAATCTACTAGCGGGAGGGCCCAGTGAGCAGTTCTTC; cdr3_aa: CASSSNLLAGGPSEQFF
v_call: TRBV11-2; j_call: TRBJ2-7; clone_size: NA; d_call: NA; cdr3_nt: TGTGCCAGCAGCCAAATACGGGGTGCCTACGAGCAGTACTTC; cdr3_aa: CASSQIRGAYEQYF
v_call: TRBV2; j_call: TRBJ1-1; clone_size: NA; d_call: NA; cdr3_nt: TGTGCCAGCAGTGAAGTAGGATGGGGGAACACTGAAGCTTTCTTT; cdr3_aa: CASSEVGWGNTEAFF
v_call: TRBV20-1; j_call: TRBJ2-7; clone_size: NA; d_call: NA; cdr3_nt: TGCAGTGTAGGGGGGTACGAGCAGTACTTC; cdr3_aa: CSVGGYEQYF
v_call: TRBV13; j_call: TRBJ2-2; clone_size: NA; d_call: TRBD2; cdr3_nt: TGTGCCAGCAGCCCAGGGAGGGCCCACGGGCGCTCGAACACCGGGGAGCTGTTTTTT; cdr3_aa: CASSPGRAHGRSNTGELFF
v_call: TRBV5-5; j_call: TRBJ2-5; clone_size: NA; d_call: NA; cdr3_nt: TGTGCCAGCAGCTTGTCGGGGAAATGGGAGACCCAGTACTTC; cdr3_aa: CASSLSGKWETQYF
v_call: TRBV6-5; j_call: TRBJ1-3; clone_size: NA; d_call: NA; cdr3_nt: TGTGCCAGCAGTTACTCGAGAGGGGGAGGTGGAAACACCATATATTTT; cdr3_aa: CASSYSRGGGGNTIYF
v_call: TRBV9; j_call: TRBJ2-3; clone_size: NA; d_call: TRBD2; cdr3_nt: TGTGCCAGCAGCGTAGGGGCTAGCGGTGATACGCAGTATTTT; cdr3_aa: CASSVGASGDTQYF
v_call: TRBV15; j_call: TRBJ1-1; clone_size: NA; d_call: TRBD1; cdr3_nt: TGTGCCACCAGCAGAGGTGGGACAGGGGATGGCACTGAAGCTTTCTTT; cdr3_aa: CATSRGGTGDGTEAFF
v_call: TRBV18; j_call: TRBJ1-4; clone_size: NA; d_call: TRBD1; cdr3_nt: TGTGCCAGCTCACCTGGACAGGGATTAGGAAAACTGTTTTTT; cdr3_aa: CASSPGQGLGKLFF
v_call: TRBV30; j_call: TRBJ1-6; clone_size: NA; d_call: NA; cdr3_nt: TGTGCCTGGAGTCGGTCAGATTCACCCCTCCACTTT; cdr3_aa: CAWSRSDSPLHF
v_call: TRBV30; j_call: TRBJ2-4; clone_size: NA; d_call: TRBD2; cdr3_nt: TGTGCCTGGAGTGGGGCGGGAGAGACCAAAAACATTCAGTACTTC; cdr3_aa: CAWSGAGETKNIQYF
v_call: TRBV5-4; j_call: TRBJ1-2; clone_size: NA; d_call: NA; cdr3_nt: TGTGCCAGCAGCTTGCCAGGGATCTATGGCTACACCTTC; cdr3_aa: CASSLPGIYGYTF
v_call: TRBV6-4; j_call: TRBJ1-1; clone_size: NA; d_call: NA; cdr3_nt: TGTGCCAGCAGTGACAGGGCCGACACTGAAGCTTTCTTT; cdr3_aa: CASSDRADTEAFF
v_call: TRBV10-3; j_call: TRBJ2-2; clone_size: once; d_call: NA; cdr3_nt: TGTGCCACCAGCGAAACCGGGGAGCTGTTTTTT; cdr3_aa: CATSETGELFF
v_call: TRBV28; j_call: TRBJ2-7; clone_size: NA; d_call: TRBD1; cdr3_nt: TGTGCCAGCAGTAAACTGACAGGGACCTACGAGCAGTACTTC; cdr3_aa: CASSKLTGTYEQYF
v_call: TRBV2; j_call: TRBJ2-5; clone_size: NA; d_call: NA; cdr3_nt: TGTGCCAGCAGTGAGGGTTCGGAGACCCAGTACTTC; cdr3_aa: CASSEGSETQYF
v_call: TRBV28; j_call: TRBJ2-7; clone_size: few; d_call: NA; cdr3_nt: TGTGCCAGCAGTTTCAATTTTGGGCAGTACTTC; cdr3_aa: CASSFNFGQYF
v_call: TRBV5-6; j_call: TRBJ2-5; clone_size: NA; d_call: NA; cdr3_nt: TGTGCCAGCAGCTTGGACCGGGGGTGGGGACGGGAGACCCAGTACTTC; cdr3_aa: CASSLDRGWGRETQYF
v_call: TRBV5-1; j_call: TRBJ2-7; clone_size: NA; d_call: TRBD2; cdr3_nt: TGCGCCAGCAGCTTGGAGGGTAGGGGAGCGGGAGGGTACGAGCAGTACTTC; cdr3_aa: CASSLEGRGAGGYEQYF
v_call: TRBV6-5; j_call: TRBJ1-2; clone_size: NA; d_call: TRBD1; cdr3_nt: TGTGCCAGCAGTTCCCAGGGGGGCGGCTATGGCTACACCTTC; cdr3_aa: CASSSQGGGYGYTF
v_call: TRBV15; j_call: TRBJ2-1; clone_size: NA; d_call: NA; cdr3_nt: TGTGCCACCAGCAGAGGTCGGGAAGGGGAGCAGTTCTTC; cdr3_aa: CATSRGREGEQFF
v_call: TRBV7-9; j_call: TRBJ2-1; clone_size: NA; d_call: TRBD2; cdr3_nt: TGTGCCAGCAGCTTAAGGAGACTAGCGGGAGTAAGTGAGCAGTTCTTC; cdr3_aa: CASSLRRLAGVSEQFF
v_call: TRBV30; j_call: TRBJ1-1; clone_size: NA; d_call: NA; cdr3_nt: TGTGCCTGGAGGTATCCCCTTAAGAACACTGAAGCTTTCTTT; cdr3_aa: CAWRYPLKNTEAFF
v_call: TRBV6-5; j_call: TRBJ2-1; clone_size: NA; d_call: TRBD2; cdr3_nt: TGTGCCAGCAGTTACCTTGGGGGAGGGGTGGTTGAGCAGTTCTTC; cdr3_aa: CASSYLGGGVVEQFF
v_call: TRBV11-3; j_call: TRBJ2-7; clone_size: NA; d_call: NA; cdr3_nt: TGTGCCAGCAGCTTAGAGCTTTCTAGGGACTACGAGCAGTACTTC; cdr3_aa: CASSLELSRDYEQYF
v_call: TRBV28; j_call: TRBJ2-3; clone_size: once; d_call: NA; cdr3_nt: TGTGCCAGCAGTTTAAGACAGGCCACGCAGTATTTT; cdr3_aa: CASSLRQATQYF
v_call: TRBV27; j_call: TRBJ1-4; clone_size: NA; d_call: NA; cdr3_nt: TGTGCCAGCAGTTTTAGAGGGTGGCGAAATGAAAAACTGTTTTTT; cdr3_aa: CASSFRGWRNEKLFF
v_call: TRBV28; j_call: TRBJ1-1; clone_size: NA; d_call: TRBD1; cdr3_nt: TGTGCCAGCGGGGAGGGGGCCCTGAACACTGAAGCTTTCTTT; cdr3_aa: CASGEGALNTEAFF
v_call: TRBV25-1; j_call: TRBJ2-3; clone_size: NA; d_call: NA; cdr3_nt: TGTGCCAGCAGTGCGGGCCACCGCACAGATACGCAGTATTTT; cdr3_aa: CASSAGHRTDTQYF